Presented here are 21 T cell receptor beta chains from one specimen sequenced in a study of cytotoxic CD8 clonotypes in ibrutinib-treated CLL. Generated by immunoSEQ multiplex PCR, the TCRdb table keeps only in-frame clones and is missing some. This sample has 150,000 or so clones, with 77% found just once. The source material was PBMCs, sampled after 12 months of ibrutinib treatment. The source is a human donor with chronic lymphocytic leukemia.

The chain's CDR3 is CASSFGQNTGELFF. The DNA of the CDR3 is TGTGCCAGCAGTTTTGGACAGAACACCGGGGAGCTGTTTTTT. The chain has TRBV5-6 and TRBJ2-2; possible D gene TRBD1, 5 bases. This CDR3 has 14 residues. Trimming cost V 5 bases and J 1 base, with 9 bases left between them. Germline CDR1 is SGHDT and CDR2 is YYEEEE.

The V gene is TRBV7-6, the J gene TRBJ2-7, with 7 bases aligning to TRBD1. The CDR3 loop spans 16 amino acids. The J segment lost 0 bases and the V segment lost 4 bases, leaving 9 bases of the junction unmatched. The germline V gene encodes CDR1 SGHVS and CDR2 FNYEAQ. In DNA, the CDR3 is TGTGCCAGCAGCTACCGAGGGGGCTACCGCTCCTACGAGCAGTACTTC. Translation: CASSYRGGYRSYEQYF.

V gene TRBV29-1 combines with J gene TRBJ1-4; TRBD1 matches at 7 bases. CDR3 size: 15 residues. Germline lookup yields CDR1 SQVTM and CDR2 ANQGSEA. With V trimmed by 4 bases and J by 5 bases, 10 bases remained unmatched. The CDR3 DNA follows: TGCAGCGTTGTAGGGCGACAGGGCCCGAATGAAAAACTGTTTTTT. Translating it yields CSVVGRQGPNEKLFF. The complete variable domain, with remaining parts taken from reference TRBV29-1 and TRBJ1-4, reads SAVISQKPSRDICQRGTSLTIQCQVDSQVTMMFWYRQQPGQSLTLIATANQGSEATYESGFVIDKFPISRPNLTFSTLTVSNMSPEDSSIYLCSVVGRQGPNEKLFFGSGTQLSVL.

The genes are TRBV2 and TRBJ2-7; 9 positions agree with TRBD1. CDR1 SNHLY and CDR2 FYNNEI come from the germline V gene. The CDR3 totals 14 residues. The trim removed 6 bases at V and 2 bases at J, leaving 5 bases unmatched. In DNA form, the CDR3 reads TGTGCCAGCAGGGTGGGACAGGGCGCCTACGAGCAGTACTTC. It is translated as CASRVGQGAYEQYF.

The V call is TRBV7-2, the J call TRBJ1-5; D is unclear. Germline CDR1 is SGHTA and CDR2 is FQGNSA. The CDR3 runs to 13 residues. The V gene lost 2 bases and the J gene lost 4 bases, with 6 bases spanning the gap. The CDR3 spells CASSLSRNQPQHF. DNA of the CDR3: TGTGCCAGCAGCTTATCACGGAATCAGCCCCAGCATTTT. The variable domain in full, with the rest retrieved from reference TRBV7-2 and TRBJ1-5, is GAGVSQSPSNKVTEKGKDVELRCDPISGHTALYWYRQSLGQGLEFLIYFQGNSAPDKSGLPSDRFSAERTGGSVSTLTIQRTQQEDSAVYLCASSLSRNQPQHFGDGTRLSIL.

Here the CDR3 DNA reads TGTGCCAGCAGCTTGGCCTCGGGGCGTTACACCGGGGAGCTGTTTTTT. Translation gives CASSLASGRYTGELFF. The rearrangement joins TRBV5-6 to TRBJ2-2; D could derive from TRBD1 or TRBD2 (5 bases each). CDR3 length equals 16 residues. The germline gives CDR1 SGHDT, CDR2 YYEEEE. V was clipped by 0 bases and J by 3 bases, with 12 bases between them.

The V call is TRBV18, the J call TRBJ2-1, with TRBD2 matching over 7 bases. V trimming: 3 bases; J trimming: 0 bases; junction bases outside the gene matches: 11. The CDR3 runs to 18 residues. Germline V gives CDR1 KGHSH, CDR2 LQKENI. The CDR3 spells CASSPLGAGKSSYNEQFF. The CDR3 DNA sequence: TGTGCCAGCTCACCCCTGGGAGCGGGAAAGAGCTCCTACAATGAGCAGTTCTTC.

This chain connects TRBV10-1 to TRBJ2-7; D call uncertain. Trimming took off 4 bases at V and 3 bases at J, with 19 bases between the two ends. The CDR3 sequence is 16 residues long. The V gene's germline CDR1 is WNHNN and CDR2 SYGVQD (reference sequence). CDR3 bases: TGCGCCAGCAGTGGCCACAGACAATTAAACTTCTACGAGCAGTACTTC. Translating gives CASSGHRQLNFYEQYF.

This chain connects TRBV28 to TRBJ2-7, with D perhaps TRBD2 (8 bases). Germline CDR1 reads MDHEN; CDR2 reads SYDVKM. The CDR3 loop spans 15 amino acids. Trimming stripped 5 bases from V and 0 bases from J, with 14 bases between. DNA of the CDR3: TGTGCCAGCAGTCGGGGGGGGACAGCCTCCTACGAGCAGTACTTC. Residues: CASSRGGTASYEQYF.

The V gene is TRBV6-5, the J gene TRBJ2-1, with 14 bases lining up with TRBD2. This CDR3 comprises 15 residues. With 4 bases clipped from V and 8 bases from J, the junction kept 4 bases outside the gene matches. Germline lookup yields CDR1 MNHEY and CDR2 SVGAGI. For the CDR3, the DNA is TGTGCCAGCAGTTCCGGGACTAGCGGGGGAGATGAGCAGTTCTTC. Protein sequence: CASSSGTSGGDEQFF.

This chain uses TRBV21-1 with TRBJ2-5; TRBD2, as called in the table, went unchecked against the DNA. TRBV21-1 is flagged as a pseudogene. The CDR3 spans 10 residues. The CDR3 here is CASLPETQYF. DNA of the CDR3: TGTGCCAGCCTCCCGGAGACCCAGTACTTC.

V gene TRBV6-4 combines with J gene TRBJ2-1, with a tentative D call TRBD2 (5 bases). This CDR3 has 18 amino acids. V dropped 4 bases and J dropped 1 base, with 20 bases sitting between them. Germline V CDR1 and CDR2: MRHNA, SNTAGT. CDR3 loop: CASSADFREKGSYNEQFF. CDR3 DNA: TGTGCCAGCAGTGCAGATTTCCGGGAAAAAGGGTCCTACAATGAGCAGTTCTTC.

The chain uses TRBV6-1 and TRBJ2-1; 7 bases fit TRBD1. CDR1 MNHNS and CDR2 SASEGT come from the germline V gene. CDR3 length: 15 amino acids. Unmatched junction bases numbered 2, after V lost 3 bases and J lost 0 bases. The CDR3 here is CASSDGTASYNEQFF. The CDR3 nucleotides are TGTGCCAGCAGTGATGGGACAGCCTCCTACAATGAGCAGTTCTTC.

Of note for this clone: The same CDR3 can be traced to other DNA sequences in this sample. The V gene is TRBV5-1, the J gene TRBJ1-3; TRBD1 is a possible D gene (5 bases). The V gene's germline CDR1 is SGHRS and CDR2 YFSETQ. This CDR3 spans 15 amino acids. Trimming stripped 0 bases from V and 0 bases from J, with 7 bases between. The CDR3 DNA follows: TGCGCCAGCAGCTTGGACGGGGGCTCTGGAAACACCATATATTTT. As protein: CASSLDGGSGNTIYF.

The J gene is TRBJ2-3, the V gene TRBV5-1, with TRBD1 matching 11 bases. The V and J ends lost 4 bases and 3 bases, in that order; junction bases with no gene match: 7. Germline-derived CDR1 and CDR2 are SGHRS and YFSETQ. The CDR3 totals 16 residues. CDR3 protein: CASSIGQGAWTDTQYF. The CDR3 DNA follows: TGCGCCAGCAGCATAGGACAGGGGGCTTGGACAGATACGCAGTATTTT.

The chain uses TRBV7-9 and TRBJ1-1, with 8 positions matching TRBD1. This CDR3 contains 15 residues. The J segment lost 5 bases and the V segment lost 5 bases, leaving 10 bases of the junction unmatched. Germline V lookup: CDR1 SEHNR, CDR2 FQNEAQ (reference sequence). CDR3 coding DNA: TGTGCCAGCAGCGCCCGGACAGGGACGGAGACTGAAGCTTTCTTT. Its protein is CASSARTGTETEAFF.

The gene calls are TRBV6-5 and TRBJ2-7, with D tentatively TRBD2 (5 bases). The CDR3 has 15 amino acids. Trimming removed 0 bases from V and 7 bases from J, with 16 bases in between. The germline gives CDR1 MNHEY, CDR2 SVGAGI. CDR3 in amino acids: CASSYSILGSGEQYF. The CDR3 nucleotides are TGTGCCAGCAGTTACTCGATTCTGGGATCGGGAGAGCAGTACTTC.

This clone occurred a few times. J is TRBJ2-5 and V is TRBV18, with D tentatively TRBD1 (6 bases). This CDR3 region has 13 residues. From germline, CDR1 is KGHSH and CDR2 LQKENI. The germline V and J ends were trimmed by 3 bases and 5 bases, with 10 bases remaining between them. CDR3 DNA: TGTGCCAGCTCACCTTGGGGGCAGGAGACCCAGTACTTC. Its translation: CASSPWGQETQYF.

The chain recombines TRBV5-1 with TRBJ2-7; TRBD2 matches 7 bases. The CDR3 covers 14 residues. V shed 2 bases and J 0 bases; nucleotides not matched to a gene: 2. The germline gives CDR1 SGHRS, CDR2 YFSETQ. The CDR3 coding sequence is TGCGCCAGCAGCTTTAGCGGGTCCTCCTACGAGCAGTACTTC. This sequence encodes CASSFSGSSYEQYF.

The chain uses TRBV5-1 and TRBJ2-5; 8 bases are a match to TRBD1. V shed 1 base, J shed 7 bases, and the junction held 12 bases outside the gene matches. Germline CDR1 reads SGHRS; CDR2 reads YFSETQ. The CDR3 sequence is 16 residues long. In DNA, the CDR3 is TGCGCCAGCAGCTTGTCGAGCGACAGGGGCAGGGGGACCCAGTACTTC. It yields the protein CASSLSSDRGRGTQYF.

A few counts support this clone. The V gene is TRBV18, the J gene TRBJ1-2; D is possibly TRBD1 (5 bases). There are 13 residues in the CDR3. V was clipped by 2 bases and J by 7 bases, with 11 bases between them. Germline-derived CDR1 and CDR2 are KGHSH and LQKENI. The CDR3 reads CASSPSGLGGYTF. CDR3 nucleotides: TGTGCCAGCTCACCATCAGGGCTCGGTGGCTACACCTTC.